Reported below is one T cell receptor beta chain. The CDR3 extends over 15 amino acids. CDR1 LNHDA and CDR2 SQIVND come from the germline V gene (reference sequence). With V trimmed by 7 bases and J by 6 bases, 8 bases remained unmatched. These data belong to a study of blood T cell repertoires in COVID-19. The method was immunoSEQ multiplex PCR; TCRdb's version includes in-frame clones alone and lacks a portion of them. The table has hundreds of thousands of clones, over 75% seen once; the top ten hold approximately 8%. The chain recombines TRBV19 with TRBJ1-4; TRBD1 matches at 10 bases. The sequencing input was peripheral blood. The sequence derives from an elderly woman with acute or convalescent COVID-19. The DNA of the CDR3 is TGTGCCAGTAAGGGGGGACAGGGGTCAGATGAAAAACTGTTTTTT. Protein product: CASKGGQGSDEKLFF.